This T cell receptor beta chain was profiled in a study of identifying expanded T cells in peripheral blood. General study findings and limits: About 1.3 clones differed between technical replicates, versus roughly 17 and 20 over time.

Assay used: immunoSEQ multiplex PCR; TCRdb lists only in-frame clones, some missing. The sample includes around 120,000 clones, 80% to 90% of them seen just once. The V gene's germline CDR1 is SGHRS and CDR2 YFSETQ. The CDR3 sequence is 14 residues long. J gave up 2 bases and V 4 bases, and 5 bases lay outside the gene matches. No infections or other immune events were documented during collection. In the case of this clone: Antigen specificity is unknown.

Specimen: blood. The gene calls are TRBV5-1 and TRBJ2-7; TRBD1 agrees at 8 bases. The clonotype originates from a person between 18 and 75 years old in good health. CDR3 sequence (DNA): TGCGCCAGCAGCCAGGGACAGGTCACCTACGAGCAGTACTTC. It codes for CASSQGQVTYEQYF.